This T cell receptor beta chain was observed in a study of siplizumab effects on memory and regulatory T cells. General study findings and limits: Alloreactive sequences traceable to unstimulated CD4+ memory cells declined significantly under siplizumab. Siplizumab cultures yielded proliferating Tregs whose suppressive function was not confirmed.

V was shortened by 6 bases and J by 2 bases, with 17 bases between the two germline ends. CDR1 is SGHNT and CDR2 is YYREEE in the germline V gene (reference sequence). The CDR3 length is 16 residues. Concerning this clone itself: Its antigen is as yet unknown.

Per sample, 100,000 or so TCR templates underwent assay. Profiling relied on immunoSEQ multiplex PCR, and the TCRdb table lists in-frame clones only, not all of them. The sample has 100,000 or so clones; just over 90% are singletons. The receptor comes from a human donor in good health. Sequencing was done on a sample of CD4+ T cells sorted from blood. The chain carries TRBV5-4 and TRBJ2-2; tentative D call: TRBD2 (6 bases). The CDR3 DNA reads as TGTGCCAGCAAGGGAGGTTTGCGGGGAAACACCGGGGAGCTGTTTTTT. It codes for CASKGGLRGNTGELFF.